This record concerns one TCR beta chain sequence. It has no known antigen specificity. No base qualities exist here, and no much larger clone lies one base off it. Library method: 5' RACE. Sequenced using a NextSeq 500. To allow correction of PCR and sequencing errors, the TCR library protocol tagged every TCR cDNA molecule with a unique molecular identifier. As for how the authors treated the data: TCR identification, UMI-based error correction and CDR3 extraction were all carried out with Decombinator tools. TCRs above a frequency of 2 per 1,000, corresponding to the top 1% of the tumor frequency distribution, were defined as expanded. Each repertoire was subsampled 100 times to 5,000 TCRs, after which Renyi diversity was computed with the R vegan package. CDR3 similarity networks were built from amino acid triplet string-kernel similarity, with CDR3s being connected when pairwise similarity was above 0.82. TCRdb reprocessed the public reads (quality trimming at Q25 with fastp, clone calling with MiXCR) and kept in-frame beta chains. Each CDR3 protein appears once, grouped with its most common genes and DNA. The V and J calls and clone size are TCRdb's, not the authors'. This sample lists some 41,000 distinct CDR3 sequences; 6.5% to 8.5% were detected once. The top ten clonotypes cover about 39% of the sample.

This specimen's time point label, interpreted: sample taken at primary tumor resection. Without any cell sorting, TCR sequencing was performed on whole RNA extracted either from tumor and nontumor lung tissue or from cryopreserved PBMC samples. The donors were some 76 patients from the lung TRACERx cohort who had early-stage, untreated non-small cell lung cancer. Only patients with enough RNA available from two or more tumor regions were chosen for TCR sequencing. The germline ends are 16 bases apart after V is trimmed by 10 bases and J by 9 bases. The germline V gene sets CDR1 to ENHRY and CDR2 to SYGVKD. The CDR3, cysteine through phenylalanine, is 12 amino acids long. Kept here is only the CDR3 DNA, which spans 36 bases and is read in frame from base 1. The sample is drawn from a study of spatial heterogeneity in lung cancer (dated by TCRdb to 2018 to 2020). About the study as a whole: More beta-chain than alpha-chain transcripts were consistently detected, likely reflecting higher beta-chain transcript abundance. In the raw uncorrected reads, each unique combination of TCR and UMI appeared on average more than ten times. The study quantitatively compared TCR alpha and beta repertoires across multiple tumor regions, matched nontumor lung and blood in non-small cell lung cancer. Nonsynonymous mutation counts, determined by whole-exome sequencing of tumor tissue, were related to features of the TCR repertoire. Both alpha and beta chains were TCR-sequenced in 200 or so tumor regions, around 64 matched nontumor lung samples and roughly 54 PBMC samples obtained at surgery. The research as a whole found: Ubiquitous expanded tumor TCRs showed up in blood more often at tumor resection than at routine follow-up. Confirming at a functional level the hypothesis that regional TCRs recognize regional mutations was considered to require additional single-cell paired TCR alpha and beta sequencing.

Sequenced material: PBMCs, taken at surgery. The chain is encoded by TRBV10-3 joined to TRBJ2-1; the D gene is not confidently resolved. The TCR originated in a female donor with early-stage non-small cell lung cancer. The CDR3 amino acid sequence is: CATTNPNGEQFF. The nucleotide sequence reads TGTGCCACCACGAACCCTAATGGTGAGCAGTTCTTC.